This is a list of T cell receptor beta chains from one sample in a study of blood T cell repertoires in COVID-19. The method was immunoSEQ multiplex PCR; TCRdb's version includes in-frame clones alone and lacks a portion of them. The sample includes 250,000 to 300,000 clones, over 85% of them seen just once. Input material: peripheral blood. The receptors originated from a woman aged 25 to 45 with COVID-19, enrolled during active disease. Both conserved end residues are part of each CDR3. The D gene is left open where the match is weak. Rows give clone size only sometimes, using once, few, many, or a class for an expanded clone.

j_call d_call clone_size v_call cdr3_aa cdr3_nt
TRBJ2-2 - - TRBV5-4 CASSLGPDYSGELFF TGTGCCAGCAGCTTGGGACCGGACTATTCCGGGGAGCTGTTTTTT
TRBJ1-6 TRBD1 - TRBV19 CASSIGTGASPLHF TGTGCCAGTAGTATAGGGACAGGGGCTTCACCCCTCCACTTT
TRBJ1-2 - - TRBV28 CASTNTGRGYTF TGTGCCAGCACGAATACAGGGAGAGGCTACACCTTC
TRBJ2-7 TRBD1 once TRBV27 CASSHTGAYEQYF TGTGCCAGCAGCCATACAGGGGCCTACGAGCAGTACTTC
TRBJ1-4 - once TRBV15 CATGNGRRENEKLFF TGTGCCACCGGGAACGGTCGCAGGGAAAATGAAAAACTGTTTTTT
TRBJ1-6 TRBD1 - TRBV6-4 CAIPPTRTGLGSPLHF TGTGCCATCCCCCCAACCCGGACAGGCTTGGGTTCACCCCTCCACTTT
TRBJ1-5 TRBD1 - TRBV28 CASRTGGAGQPQHF TGTGCCAGCAGGACAGGGGGCGCGGGGCAGCCCCAGCATTTT
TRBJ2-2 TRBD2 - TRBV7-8 CASSWGLAGYTGELFF TGTGCCAGCAGCTGGGGACTAGCGGGATACACCGGGGAGCTGTTTTTT
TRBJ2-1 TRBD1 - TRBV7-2 CASSLQGKVSSEQFF TGTGCCAGCAGCCTACAGGGGAAAGTCTCTAGTGAGCAGTTCTTC
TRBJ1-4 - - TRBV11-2 CASSRGSGFEKLFF TGTGCCAGCAGCAGGGGGTCTGGGTTTGAAAAACTGTTTTTT
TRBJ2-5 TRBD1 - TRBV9 CASSLGTAQETQYF TGTGCCAGCAGCCTCGGGACAGCCCAAGAGACCCAGTACTTC
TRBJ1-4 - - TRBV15 CATSRDARQDVPEKLFF TGTGCCACCAGCAGAGACGCCCGACAGGATGTCCCTGAAAAACTGTTTTTT
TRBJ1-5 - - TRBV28 CASSLQRRDMYSNQPQHF TGTGCCAGCAGTTTACAACGCCGGGACATGTATAGCAATCAGCCCCAGCATTTT